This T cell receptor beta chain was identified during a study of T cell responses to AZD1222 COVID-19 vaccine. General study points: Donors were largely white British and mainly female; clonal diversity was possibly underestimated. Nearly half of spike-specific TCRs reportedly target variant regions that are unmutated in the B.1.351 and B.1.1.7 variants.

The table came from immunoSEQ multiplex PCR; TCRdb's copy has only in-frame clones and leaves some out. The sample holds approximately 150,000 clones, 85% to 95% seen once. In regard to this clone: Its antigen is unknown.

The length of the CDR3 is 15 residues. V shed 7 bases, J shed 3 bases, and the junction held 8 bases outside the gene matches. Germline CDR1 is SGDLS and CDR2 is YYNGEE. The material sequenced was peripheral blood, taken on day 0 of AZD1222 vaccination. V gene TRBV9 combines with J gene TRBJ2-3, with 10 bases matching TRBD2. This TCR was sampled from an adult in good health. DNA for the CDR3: TGTGCCAGCTCGGCAGGGACTAGCGTGACAGATACGCAGTATTTT. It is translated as CASSAGTSVTDTQYF. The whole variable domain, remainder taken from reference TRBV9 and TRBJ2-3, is DSGVTQTPKHLITATGQRVTLRCSPRSGDLSVYWYQQSLDQGLQFLIQYYNGEERAKGNILERFSAQQFPDLHSELNLSSLELGDSALYFCASSAGTSVTDTQYFGPGTRLTVL.